A single sample is the source of the 14 T cell receptor beta chains below, sequenced in a study of Tregs in tolerant kidney transplant recipients. TCRdb keeps only in-frame clones here, not all; method: immunoSEQ multiplex PCR. The sample shows about 48,000 clones, and roughly 0.89% sits with its ten largest clones. Here the sequenced sample was CD4+ T cells from blood, taken before the transplant. The receptors stem from a human donor who received a combined kidney and bone marrow transplant.

Concerning this clone itself: Read sequence stops 3 residues before the CDR3 end, and the germline J gene provides the missing end. The chain has TRBV19 and TRBJ1-5; 7 bases line up with TRBD1. The CDR3 covers 17 residues. Germline V CDR1 and CDR2: LNHDA, SQIVND (reference sequence). V lost 8 bases to trimming and J lost 0 bases; unmatched junction nucleotides: 13. The part of the CDR3 DNA that was read is TGTGCCAGTCCCCGGGACAGATCTTCTTATAGCAATCAGCCC. Its translation: CASPRDRSSYSNQP. The whole CDR3 sequence reads CASPRDRSSYSNQPQHF.

Regarding this clone: The read terminates 3 residues ahead of where the CDR3 ends, so the germline J gene completes it. The chain employs TRBV30 and TRBJ1-2; maybe TRBD1 (5 bases). The CDR3 consists of 14 residues. Germline V gives CDR1 GTSNPN, CDR2 SVGIG (reference sequence). Trimming pared 3 bases from V and 1 base from J, leaving 12 bases between. The covered CDR3 bases are TGTGCCTGGAGCCCAGGGCAGGTTAACTATGGC. Its translation: CAWSPGQVNYG. The whole CDR3 sequence reads CAWSPGQVNYGYTF.

The CDR3 bases that were read are TGTGCCAGTAGTAAAAGACGAGGGTCGGGGAATGAG. It translates to CASSKRRGSGNE. The entire CDR3 reads CASSKRRGSGNEQFF. The chain uses TRBV19 and TRBJ2-1, with D possibly matching TRBD2 (5 bases). The sequence runs out 3 residues before the end of the CDR3; the remainder is reconstructed from the germline J gene. Germline V CDR1 and CDR2: LNHDA, SQIVND (reference sequence). The CDR3 totals 15 residues. V dropped 4 bases and J dropped 7 bases, with 17 bases sitting between them.

The CDR3 reads CAWAVSGSSTDTQYF. CDR3 DNA (partial): TGTGCCTGGGCCGTTAGCGGGAGCAGCACAGATACG. The chain joins TRBV30 to TRBJ2-3, with 9 bases lining up with TRBD2. The read is 3 residues too short to cover the CDR3 end, so that end is filled in from the germline J gene. J was trimmed by 0 bases and V by 5 bases; bases with no gene match: 6. The CDR3 length is 15 residues. Per the germline V gene, CDR1 is GTSNPN and CDR2 is SVGIG (reference sequence).

Comments on this clone: The read halts 3 residues ahead of the CDR3 end, with the missing end drawn from the germline J gene. The chain couples TRBV20-1 to TRBJ1-1; 8 bases align to TRBD1. Trimming removed 0 bases from V and 7 bases from J; junction bases left unmatched: 4. The CDR3 is 13 amino acids. CDR1 DFQATT and CDR2 SNEGSKA come from the germline V gene (reference sequence). The CDR3 spells CSARDDRGGEAFF. The covered CDR3 bases are TGCAGTGCTAGAGACGACAGGGGAGGTGAA.

Regarding this clone: The CDR3 end is not reached by the read, which stops 3 residues before it; the germline J gene fills it in. J is TRBJ2-7 and V is TRBV19; TRBD1 agrees at 7 bases. CDR1 LNHDA and CDR2 SQIVND come from the germline V gene (reference sequence). V dropped 5 bases and J dropped 4; count of bases not matched to a gene: 11. The CDR3 sequence is 15 residues long. CDR3 protein: CASSPKGASRYEQYF. CDR3 bases read: TGTGCCAGTAGTCCGAAGGGGGCTAGCAGGTACGAG.

On this clone: The DNA ends 3 residues before the CDR3 does, and the rest of the CDR3 is filled in from the germline J gene. The chain combines TRBV7-6 with TRBJ2-7, with 8 nucleotides matching TRBD2. V gave up 1 base and J gave up 4 bases; unmatched junction bases: 12. The CDR3 totals 17 residues. Germline V gives CDR1 SGHVS, CDR2 FNYEAQ. The CDR3: CASSLVGGRASGYEQYF. The CDR3 DNA, read in part, is TGTGCCAGCAGCTTAGTCGGGGGGCGGGCTAGCGGGTACGAG.

Turning to this clone: The missing CDR3 end, 3 residues past where the read stops, is filled in from the germline J gene. This chain joins TRBV27 and TRBJ2-1, with 8 bases fitting TRBD2. This CDR3 has 14 amino acids. With 4 bases clipped from V and 5 bases from J, the junction kept 4 bases outside the gene matches. CDR1 and CDR2 (germline): MNHEY, SMNVEV (reference sequence). The sequenced part of the CDR3 DNA is TGTGCCAGCAGTTACGGCGGGAGGAACAATGAG. Encoded protein: CASSYGGRNNE. The full CDR3 is CASSYGGRNNEQFF.

Concerning this clone: Read sequence stops 3 residues before the CDR3 end, and the germline J gene provides the missing end. The gene calls are TRBV5-1 and TRBJ1-5; 8 bases align to TRBD1. Per the germline V gene, CDR1 is SGHRS and CDR2 is YFSETQ. The length of the CDR3 is 15 residues. Unmatched junction bases numbered 6, after V lost 0 bases and J lost 7 bases. This CDR3 reads CASSLADRDEQPQHF. The DNA read from the CDR3 is TGCGCCAGCAGCTTGGCGGACAGGGACGAACAGCCC.

Concerning this clone itself: The CDR3 end falls 3 residues outside the read, so it is completed with the germline J gene. This sequence joins TRBV2 and TRBJ1-1, with D maybe TRBD1 (5 bases). Germline-derived CDR1 and CDR2 are SNHLY and FYNNEI. CDR3 length: 14 amino acids. V was clipped by 8 bases and J by 3 bases, with 16 bases between them. CDR3 DNA, as far as it was read: TGTGCCAGCGTCACTCTGGGGGGGGACACTGAA. Its translation is CASVTLGGDTE. The complete CDR3 protein is CASVTLGGDTEAFF.

Of note for this clone: The read ends 3 residues shy of where the CDR3 ends; the end is completed using the germline J gene. The J gene is TRBJ2-1, the V gene TRBV10-3; weak D call: TRBD2 (7 bases). The germline CDR1 and CDR2 sequences are ENHRY and SYGVKD. V was clipped by 10 bases and J by 5 bases, with 18 bases between them. CDR3 length: 14 amino acids. The covered CDR3 bases are TGTGCCACCGGGGGGCTGCAGGCGGACAATGAG. This codes for CATGGLQADNE. The complete CDR3 sequence is CATGGLQADNEQFF.

Points on this clone: The observed sequence ends 3 residues before the CDR3 terminus, with the missing tail filled in from the germline J gene. The chain is built from TRBV29-1 and TRBJ2-2; no clear D gene. The V gene lost 7 bases and the J gene lost 5 bases, with 17 bases spanning the gap. Germline V CDR1 and CDR2: SQVTM, ANQGSEA. The CDR3 runs 14 residues. The CDR3 loop reads CSAKVIFGTGELFF. CDR3 bases read: TGCAGCGCTAAAGTGATTTTCGGGACCGGGGAG.

As concerns this clone: Read coverage stops 3 residues before the CDR3 terminus; the germline J gene supplies the remainder. The chain uses TRBV2 and TRBJ2-1; 10 bases map to TRBD2. After removal of 6 bases from V and 2 bases from J, the junction contained 1 base not matched to a gene. The CDR3 runs 14 residues. The germline CDR1 and CDR2 sequences are SNHLY and FYNNEI. CDR3 DNA, as far as it was read: TGTGCCAGCAGGACTAGCGGGCCCTACAATGAG. Translating it yields CASRTSGPYNE. The CDR3 in its entirety is CASRTSGPYNEQFF.

Comment on this clone: With the read ending 3 residues before the CDR3 end, the germline J gene is used to fill in that end. This sequence joins TRBV19 and TRBJ1-3; D call uncertain. V was shortened by 5 bases and J by 9 bases, with 17 bases between the two germline ends. Germline loops: CDR1 LNHDA, CDR2 SQIVND (reference sequence). The CDR3 has 14 amino acids. Here the CDR3 reads CASSPDRSRGTIYF. The CDR3 DNA, read in part, is TGTGCCAGTAGTCCAGACCGGAGTCGGGGCACC.